Below are 10 T cell receptor beta chains sequenced from a single sample in a study of cytomegalovirus exposure and HLA in healthy donors. PCR primers comprised 60 Vbeta and 13 Jbeta primers. Sequenced by immunoSEQ multiplex PCR; TCRdb stores in-frame clones only, minus some. The profile covers approximately 130,000 clones, with about three quarters appearing a single time and about 3.5% taken by the ten largest. Material: PBMCs. These receptors came from a man aged 25 to 45 in good health and CMV-seronegative.

The gene calls are TRBV5-1 and TRBJ2-1; a possible D gene is TRBD2 (5 bases). The CDR3 is made up of 16 amino acids. Germline V gene sequence: CDR1 SGHRS, CDR2 YFSETQ. V lost 0 bases and J 5 bases, leaving 15 bases between the germline ends. CDR3 protein: CASSLGAGMTHNEQFF. The CDR3 nucleotides are TGCGCCAGCAGCTTGGGGGCGGGTATGACTCACAATGAGCAGTTCTTC.

This clone occurred a few times. CDR3 in DNA: TGCGCCAGCAGCCCCTCGGGGATCCAAGATACGCAGTATTTT. Translating it yields CASSPSGIQDTQYF. The chain has TRBV5-1 and TRBJ2-3; D is possibly TRBD2 (5 bases). Germline V lookup: CDR1 SGHRS, CDR2 YFSETQ. V was shortened by 4 bases and J by 5 bases, with 14 bases between the two germline ends. The CDR3 is 14 amino acids. The variable domain in full, with the rest retrieved from reference TRBV5-1 and TRBJ2-3, is KAGVTQTPRYLIKTRGQQVTLSCSPISGHRSVSWYQQTPGQGLQFLFEYFSETQRNKGNFPGRFSGRQFSNSRSEMNVSTLELGDSALYLCASSPSGIQDTQYFGPGTRLTVL.

This sequence joins TRBV5-1 and TRBJ2-3; 10 bases line up with TRBD1. Germline trimming cut 6 bases from V and 4 bases from J; bases unmatched to any gene: 8. The CDR3 is 15 residues long. Germline V gene data show CDR1 as SGHRS and CDR2 as YFSETQ. The CDR3 DNA is TGCGCCAGCAAGGGACAGGGGAAGCTGGCAGATACGCAGTATTTT. The encoded protein is CASKGQGKLADTQYF.

V gene TRBV7-2 combines with J gene TRBJ1-1; D gene uncertain. The CDR3 is 14 residues long. The V end lost 1 base, the J end lost 4 bases, and 10 bases lay between the germline ends. CDR1 SGHTA and CDR2 FQGNSA come from the germline V gene. The CDR3, as DNA: TGTGCCAGCAGCTTAGACGAGGGAATCACTGAAGCTTTCTTT. This encodes CASSLDEGITEAFF.

The J gene is TRBJ1-1, the V gene TRBV30; D is unresolved. V was shortened by 3 bases and J by 10 bases, with 21 bases between the two germline ends. The CDR3 loop spans 14 amino acids. Germline V gene lookup returns CDR1 GTSNPN and CDR2 SVGIG (reference sequence). This chain's CDR3 is CAWSVHLGRSGAFF. CDR3 sequence (DNA): TGTGCCTGGAGCGTACACCTAGGAAGGTCGGGAGCTTTCTTT.

On this clone itself: Because it lacks the conserved phenylalanine or tryptophan at the end, this CDR3 is likely a read error. The DNA is left out, because the CDR3 cannot be placed on it with certainty; the CDR3 is given as TCRdb lists it. J is TRBJ1-4 and V is TRBV5-3. TRBV5-3 is marked as an open reading frame, function uncertain. With termini counted, the CDR3 has 9 amino acids. This CDR3 is CARRRDFHD.

This chain connects TRBV5-5 to TRBJ1-6, with 9 nucleotides matching TRBD1. Germline CDR1 is SGHKS and CDR2 is YYEKEE (reference sequence). The junction had 10 bases not matched to a gene; V was cut back by 5 bases and J by 7 bases. This CDR3 has 16 residues. CDR3 in amino acids: CASSLQGASLNSPLHF. In DNA, the CDR3 is TGTGCCAGCAGTCTACAGGGGGCGAGCCTCAATTCACCCCTCCACTTT. The whole variable domain, remainder taken from reference TRBV5-5 and TRBJ1-6, is DAGVTQSPTHLIKTRGQQVTLRCSPISGHKSVSWYQQVLGQGPQFIFQYYEKEERGRGNFPDRFSARQFPNYSSELNVNALLLGDSALYLCASSLQGASLNSPLHFGNGTRLTVT.

This clone was detected only a few times. The chain has TRBV4-3 and TRBJ1-2; the D is unclear. This CDR3 region has 16 residues. V was cut by 0 bases and J by 0 bases, with 11 bases left in between. Germline CDR1 reads LGHNA; CDR2 reads YSLEER. The CDR3 DNA sequence: TGCGCCAGCAGCCAAGAAGCGGTGGGAGCTAACTATGGCTACACCTTC. It encodes CASSQEAVGANYGYTF.

J is TRBJ1-4 and V is TRBV5-1; TRBD1 might be the D (5 bases). From germline, CDR1 is SGHRS and CDR2 YFSETQ. This CDR3 has 13 residues. Trimming shortened V by 2 bases and J by 6 bases, and 8 bases separated the two germline ends. The CDR3 nucleotides read TGCGCCAGCAGCTTTAAGGGGTATGAAAAACTGTTTTTT. It is translated as CASSFKGYEKLFF.

In this sample, this clone turned up a few times. The chain employs TRBV30 and TRBJ2-4, with D tentatively TRBD2 (5 bases). V lost 1 base and J lost 11, with 15 bases in between. Per the germline V gene, CDR1 is GTSNPN and CDR2 is SVGIG (reference sequence). This CDR3 is built from 13 residues. CDR3 loop: CAWSGSAGPVQYF. CDR3 in DNA: TGTGCCTGGAGTGGTAGCGCAGGCCCAGTTCAGTACTTC.